The 13 T cell receptor beta chains below were found in one sample sequenced in a study of T cell repertoires in cytomegalovirus infection. In TCRdb, the reads were re-called with MiXCR into one record per CDR3 protein. The sample includes 200,000 to 300,000 distinct CDR3 sequences, 9% to 15% of them seen just once. Material for sequencing was PBMCs. These receptors were taken from a human donor in good health (CMV status not recorded). Some clones in this sample may be carry-over from other donors' samples.

This clonotype was detected many times. This chain joins TRBV5-1 and TRBJ2-3, with D perhaps matching TRBD2 (5 bases). Germline V gene data show CDR1 as SGHRS and CDR2 as YFSETQ. The V and J ends lost 4 bases and 0 bases respectively, with 18 bases between them. The CDR3 has 17 residues. In DNA, the CDR3 is TGCGCCAGCAGCCAGACGATCGGAGGCCTCAGCACAGATACGCAGTATTTT. Amino acid sequence: CASSQTIGGLSTDTQYF.

This clonotype was seen more than once but under ten times. This chain joins TRBV6-6 and TRBJ2-1, with 10 bases that match TRBD2. The CDR3 totals 16 residues. Germline-derived CDR1 and CDR2 are MNHNY and SVGAGI (reference sequence). The trim removed 0 bases at V and 2 bases at J, leaving 1 base unmatched. The CDR3 loop reads CASSYSTSGAYNEQFF. CDR3 nucleotides: TGTGCCAGCAGTTACTCTACTAGCGGGGCCTACAATGAGCAGTTCTTC.

This clonotype was detected ten times or more. The chain couples TRBV7-2 to TRBJ1-1, with D unresolved. Per germline, CDR1 SGHTA and CDR2 FQGNSA. The CDR3 consists of 12 residues. Trimming shortened V by 5 bases and J by 0 bases, and 4 bases separated the two germline ends. In DNA, the CDR3 is TGTGCCAGCAGCCGGGTGAACACTGAAGCTTTCTTT. Translating gives CASSRVNTEAFF.

This clonotype occurred many times. The V call is TRBV6-2 or TRBV6-3, the J call TRBJ2-1; 8 bases are shared with TRBD2. The germline V gene encodes CDR1 MNHEY and CDR2 SVGEGT. The length of the CDR3 is 15 residues. The J segment lost 6 bases and the V segment lost 6 bases, leaving 10 bases of the junction unmatched. The CDR3 DNA follows: TGTGCCAGCAGGACTGGGCGGGGGGATACCAATGAGCAGTTCTTC. It translates to CASRTGRGDTNEQFF.

This clonotype was picked up many times. The chain carries TRBV7-2 and TRBJ1-1; 8 positions agree with TRBD1. The V and J ends lost 1 base and 6 bases, in that order; junction bases with no gene match: 4. The germline V gene has CDR1 SGHTA and CDR2 FQGNSA. The CDR3 sequence is 14 residues long. CDR3 sequence: CASSLVRTGSEAFF. The CDR3 region has the DNA TGTGCCAGCAGCTTAGTTAGGACAGGGTCTGAAGCTTTCTTT. The whole variable domain, remainder taken from reference TRBV7-2 and TRBJ1-1, is GAGVSQSPSNKVTEKGKDVELRCDPISGHTALYWYRQSLGQGLEFLIYFQGNSAPDKSGLPSDRFSAERTGGSVSTLTIQRTQQEDSAVYLCASSLVRTGSEAFFGQGTRLTVV.

Ten or more counts support this clonotype. This sequence joins TRBV29-1 and TRBJ2-1; D could derive from TRBD1 or TRBD2 (6 bases each). The CDR3 is made up of 14 amino acids. Germline V gene sequence: CDR1 SQVTM, CDR2 ANQGSEA. Trimming left V 0 bases short and J 7 bases short, with 13 bases between. CDR3 in DNA: TGCAGCGTTGAAGAGTCGGGGGCGGGTAATGAGCAGTTCTTC. It is translated as CSVEESGAGNEQFF.

In its sample, this clonotype was seen a few times. The rearrangement links TRBV19 to TRBJ2-7, with a tentative D call TRBD1 (5 bases). CDR1 is LNHDA, CDR2 SQIVND, per germline (reference sequence). The CDR3 is 11 amino acids. V was trimmed by 7 bases and J by 6 bases, leaving 10 bases between them. The CDR3 region has the DNA TGTGCCAGTACAGCAGGGTTCGAGCAGTACTTC. This gives the protein CASTAGFEQYF.

Concerning this clonotype: This may come from a read error, since a much larger clone is one base off. This chain links TRBV28 with TRBJ2-7; D is possibly TRBD2 (5 bases). Trimming took off 11 bases at V and 6 bases at J, with 14 bases between the two ends. Germline V CDR1 and CDR2: MDHEN, SYDVKM. The CDR3 sequence is 11 residues long. The CDR3 region is CALGSTSEQYF. CDR3 DNA sequence: TGTGCCCTCGGTAGTACTAGCGAGCAGTACTTC.

This clonotype was found many times. The gene calls are TRBV11-2 and TRBJ2-3; D is perhaps TRBD2 (6 bases). The CDR3 is made up of 16 amino acids. V shed 0 bases and J shed 2 bases, with 12 bases lying between them. From germline, CDR1 is SGHAT and CDR2 FQNNGV. The CDR3 DNA is TGTGCCAGCAGCTTAGAAGGGACTGGGCTCACAGATACGCAGTATTTT. Translating gives CASSLEGTGLTDTQYF.

This clonotype was counted a few times. The chain links TRBV28 to TRBJ2-7, with 14 bases aligning to TRBD2. The CDR3 totals 14 residues. The ends lost 6 bases at V and 7 bases at J; junction bases unmatched: 5. Germline V gene data show CDR1 as MDHEN and CDR2 as SYDVKM. The CDR3 is CASRPGLAGAEQYF. Written as DNA, the CDR3 is TGTGCCAGCAGGCCGGGACTAGCGGGAGCGGAGCAGTACTTC.

Details on this clonotype: A junction boundary mismatches the germline segment, possibly from a read error. This chain joins TRBV7-4 and TRBJ2-1, with 8 bases aligning to TRBD2. The CDR3 has 15 amino acids. Looked up from germline, CDR1 is SGHVT and CDR2 is SQSDAQ. CDR3 sequence: CASSFLTSGPEDLAF. The CDR3 nucleotides read TGTGCCAGCAGCTTCTTAACTAGCGGTCCCGAGGACCTAGCCTTC.

This clonotype was counted between two and nine times. This chain links TRBV20-1 with TRBJ2-1; D possibly corresponds to TRBD1 (7 bases). V was cut by 6 bases and J by 2 bases, with 14 bases left in between. CDR1 DFQATT and CDR2 SNEGSKA come from the germline V gene (reference sequence). There are 14 residues in the CDR3. The CDR3 loop reads CSAQGGGTYNEQFF. In DNA, the CDR3 is TGCAGTGCCCAGGGGGGTGGCACCTACAATGAGCAGTTCTTC.

Many counts were recorded for this clonotype. The rearrangement joins TRBV7-9 to TRBJ2-7, with D maybe TRBD1 (6 bases). Trimming took 2 bases from V and 2 from J, leaving 13 bases between them. In germline, CDR1 is SEHNR, CDR2 FQNEAQ (reference sequence). The CDR3 has 15 residues. CDR3 residues: CASSLMGASPYEQYF. The CDR3 DNA follows: TGTGCCAGCAGCTTAATGGGGGCCTCACCCTACGAGCAGTACTTC.